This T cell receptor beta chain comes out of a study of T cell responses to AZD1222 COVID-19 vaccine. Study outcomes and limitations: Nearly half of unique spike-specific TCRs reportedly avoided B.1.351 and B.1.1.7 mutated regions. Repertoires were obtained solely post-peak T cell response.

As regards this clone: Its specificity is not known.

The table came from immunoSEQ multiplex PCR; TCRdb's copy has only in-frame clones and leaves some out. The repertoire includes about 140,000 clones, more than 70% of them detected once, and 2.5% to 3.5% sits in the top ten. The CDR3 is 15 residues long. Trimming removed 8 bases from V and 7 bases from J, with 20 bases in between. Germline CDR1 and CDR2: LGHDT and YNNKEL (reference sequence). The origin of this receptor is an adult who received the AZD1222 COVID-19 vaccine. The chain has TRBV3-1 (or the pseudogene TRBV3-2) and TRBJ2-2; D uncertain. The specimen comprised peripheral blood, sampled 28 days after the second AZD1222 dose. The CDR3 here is CASGYRPVQSGELFF. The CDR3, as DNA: TGTGCCAGCGGCTATCGGCCAGTTCAGAGCGGGGAGCTGTTTTTT.